This TCR beta chain was profiled in a study of vaccination effects on CD4 cells after COVID-19. Overall study findings and caveats: Few convalescent patients, and no early post-infection timepoints, were available to the study.

For this clone: What it binds is not known.

V lost 6 bases and J 7 bases, leaving 15 bases between the germline ends. Germline values: CDR1 WSHSY, CDR2 SAAADI. CDR3 length: 13 amino acids. Antigen-specific CD4+ T cells expanded by the ViraFEST assay with viral peptide pools were then sequenced. Researchers isolated CD4+ T cells once approximately eleven days of culture had elapsed. Days 3 and 7 saw half the medium replaced with IL-2 medium. The data were produced by immunoSEQ multiplex PCR, yet TCRdb's version contains in-frame clones alone and is incomplete. The table has approximately 54,000 clones, over 80% seen once; the top ten hold about 2.6%.

Sample: CD4+ T cells from PBMCs cultured with HCoV-229E spike peptides, taken before COVID-19 vaccination. This receptor was identified in a human donor who received a COVID-19 vaccine. The chain carries TRBV10-2 and TRBJ1-1; D is possibly TRBD1 (6 bases). The CDR3 DNA sequence: TGCGCCAGCAGAGAACAGGGAAGGGGTGAAGCTTTCTTT. Protein product: CASREQGRGEAFF.